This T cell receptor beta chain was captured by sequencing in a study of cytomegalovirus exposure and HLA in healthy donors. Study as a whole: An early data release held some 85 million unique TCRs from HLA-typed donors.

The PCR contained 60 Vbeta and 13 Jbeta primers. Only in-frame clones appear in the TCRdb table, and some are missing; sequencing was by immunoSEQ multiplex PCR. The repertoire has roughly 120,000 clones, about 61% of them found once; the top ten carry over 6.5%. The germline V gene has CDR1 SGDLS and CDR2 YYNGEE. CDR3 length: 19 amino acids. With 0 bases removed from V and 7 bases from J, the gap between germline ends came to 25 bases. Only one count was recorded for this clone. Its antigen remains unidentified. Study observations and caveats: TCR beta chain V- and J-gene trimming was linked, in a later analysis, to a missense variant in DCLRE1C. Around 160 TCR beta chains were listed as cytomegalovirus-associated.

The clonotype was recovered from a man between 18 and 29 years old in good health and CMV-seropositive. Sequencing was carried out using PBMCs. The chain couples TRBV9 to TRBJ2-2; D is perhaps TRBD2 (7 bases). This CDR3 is CASSVGPLGVGGPNGELFF. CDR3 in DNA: TGTGCCAGCAGCGTAGGGCCCCTTGGTGTGGGGGGGCCGAACGGGGAGCTGTTTTTT. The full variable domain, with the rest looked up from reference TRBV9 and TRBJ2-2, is DSGVTQTPKHLITATGQRVTLRCSPRSGDLSVYWYQQSLDQGLQFLIQYYNGEERAKGNILERFSAQQFPDLHSELNLSSLELGDSALYFCASSVGPLGVGGPNGELFFGEGSRLTVL.